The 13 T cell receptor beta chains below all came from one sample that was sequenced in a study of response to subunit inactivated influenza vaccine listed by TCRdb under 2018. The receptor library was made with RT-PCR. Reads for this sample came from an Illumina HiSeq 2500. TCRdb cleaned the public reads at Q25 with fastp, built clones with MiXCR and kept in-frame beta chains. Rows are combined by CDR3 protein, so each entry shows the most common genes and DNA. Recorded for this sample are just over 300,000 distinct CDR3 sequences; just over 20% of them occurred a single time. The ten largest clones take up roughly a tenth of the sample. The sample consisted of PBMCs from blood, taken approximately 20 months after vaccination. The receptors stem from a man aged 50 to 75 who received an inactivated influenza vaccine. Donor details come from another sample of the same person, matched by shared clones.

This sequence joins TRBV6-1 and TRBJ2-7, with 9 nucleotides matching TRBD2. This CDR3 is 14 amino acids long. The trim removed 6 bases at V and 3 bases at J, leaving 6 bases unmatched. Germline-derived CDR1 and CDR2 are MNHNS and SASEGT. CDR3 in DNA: TGTGCCAGCAGACGGCTAGCGGGGATCTACGAGCAGTACTTC. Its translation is CASRRLAGIYEQYF.

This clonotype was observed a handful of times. The CDR3 DNA follows: TGTGCCAGTAGTATTCGACAGGGCATCGGCGGCTACACCTTC. Protein: CASSIRQGIGGYTF. The chain uses TRBV19 and TRBJ1-2, with TRBD1 matching over 7 bases. The ends lost 3 bases at V and 8 bases at J; junction bases unmatched: 9. The germline CDR1 and CDR2 sequences are LNHDA and SQIVND (reference sequence). The CDR3 is made up of 14 amino acids.

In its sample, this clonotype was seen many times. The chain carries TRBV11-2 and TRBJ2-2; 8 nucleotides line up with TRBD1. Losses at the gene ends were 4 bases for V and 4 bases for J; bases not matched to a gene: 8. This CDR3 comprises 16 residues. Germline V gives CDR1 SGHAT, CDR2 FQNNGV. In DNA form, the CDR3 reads TGTGCCAGCAGCTCCATCCGGGACAGGCTCACCGGGGAGCTGTTTTTT. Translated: CASSSIRDRLTGELFF.

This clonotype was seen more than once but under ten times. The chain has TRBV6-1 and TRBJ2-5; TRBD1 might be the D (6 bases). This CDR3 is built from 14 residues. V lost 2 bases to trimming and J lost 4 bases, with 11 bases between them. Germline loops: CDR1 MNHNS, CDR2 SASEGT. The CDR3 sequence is CASSEIQGRETQYF. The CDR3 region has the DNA TGTGCCAGCAGTGAAATACAGGGTAGAGAGACCCAGTACTTC.

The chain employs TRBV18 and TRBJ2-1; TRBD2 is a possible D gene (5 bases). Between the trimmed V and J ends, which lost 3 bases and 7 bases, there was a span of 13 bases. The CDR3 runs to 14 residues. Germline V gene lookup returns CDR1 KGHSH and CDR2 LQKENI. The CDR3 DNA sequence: TGTGCCAGCTCACCGTACTTTTCGGGAAATGAGCAGTTCTTC. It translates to CASSPYFSGNEQFF.

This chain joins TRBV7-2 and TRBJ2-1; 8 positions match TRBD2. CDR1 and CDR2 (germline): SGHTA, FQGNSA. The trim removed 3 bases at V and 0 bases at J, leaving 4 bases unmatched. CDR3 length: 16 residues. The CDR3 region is CASSFQSGSSYNEQFF. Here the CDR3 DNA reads TGTGCCAGCAGCTTTCAAAGCGGGAGCTCCTACAATGAGCAGTTCTTC. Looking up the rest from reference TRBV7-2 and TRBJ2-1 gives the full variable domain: GAGVSQSPSNKVTEKGKDVELRCDPISGHTALYWYRQSLGQGLEFLIYFQGNSAPDKSGLPSDRFSAERTGGSVSTLTIQRTQQEDSAVYLCASSFQSGSSYNEQFFGPGTRLTVL.

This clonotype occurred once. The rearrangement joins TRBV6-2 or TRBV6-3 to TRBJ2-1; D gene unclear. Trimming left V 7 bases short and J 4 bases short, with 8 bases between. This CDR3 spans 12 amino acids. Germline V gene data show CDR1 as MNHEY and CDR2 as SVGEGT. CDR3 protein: CASTFGYNEQFF. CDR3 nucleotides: TGTGCCAGCACCTTCGGTTACAATGAGCAGTTCTTC.

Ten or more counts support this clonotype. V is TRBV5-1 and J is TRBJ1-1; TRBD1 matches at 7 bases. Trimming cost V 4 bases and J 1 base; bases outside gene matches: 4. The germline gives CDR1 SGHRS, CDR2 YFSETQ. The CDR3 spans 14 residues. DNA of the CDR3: TGCGCCAGCAGCCCAACAGGGGCGAACACTGAAGCTTTCTTT. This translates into CASSPTGANTEAFF.

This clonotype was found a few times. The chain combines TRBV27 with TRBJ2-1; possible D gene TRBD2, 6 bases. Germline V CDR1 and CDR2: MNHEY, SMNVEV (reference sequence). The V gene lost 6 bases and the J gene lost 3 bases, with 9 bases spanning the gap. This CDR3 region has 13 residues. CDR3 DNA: TGTGCCAGCAGGGGTAGCGGCTACAATGAGCAGTTCTTC. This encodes CASRGSGYNEQFF.

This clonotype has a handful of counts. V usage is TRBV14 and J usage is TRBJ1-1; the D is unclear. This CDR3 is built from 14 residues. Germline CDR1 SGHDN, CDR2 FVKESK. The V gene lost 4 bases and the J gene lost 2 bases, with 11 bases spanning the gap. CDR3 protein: CASSPTRFNTEAFF. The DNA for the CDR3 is TGTGCCAGCAGCCCGACACGGTTCAACACTGAAGCTTTCTTT.

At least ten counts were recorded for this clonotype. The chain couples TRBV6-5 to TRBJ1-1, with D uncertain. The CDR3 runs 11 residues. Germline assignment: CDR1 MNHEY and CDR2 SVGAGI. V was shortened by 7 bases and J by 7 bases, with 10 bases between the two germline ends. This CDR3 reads CASILGLEAFF. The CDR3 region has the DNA TGTGCCAGCATTCTAGGGCTTGAAGCTTTCTTT.

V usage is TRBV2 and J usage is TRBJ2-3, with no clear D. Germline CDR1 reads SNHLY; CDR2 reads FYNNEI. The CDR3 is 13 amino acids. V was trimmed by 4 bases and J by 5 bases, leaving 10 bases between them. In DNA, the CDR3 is TGTGCCAGCAGTGTAGGCGGTATAGATACGCAGTATTTT. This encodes CASSVGGIDTQYF.

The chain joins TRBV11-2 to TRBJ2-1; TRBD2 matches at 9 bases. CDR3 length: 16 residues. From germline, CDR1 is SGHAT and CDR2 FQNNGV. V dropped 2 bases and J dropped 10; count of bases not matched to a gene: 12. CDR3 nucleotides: TGTGCCAGCAGCTTACAAGAGACTAGCGGCCGTGGGGAGCAGTTCTTC. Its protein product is CASSLQETSGRGEQFF.